The present entry profiles one T cell receptor (beta chain) with its context. There is no known antigen for this receptor. Base qualities are not recorded, but no much larger clone differs from it by a single base. CDR3 length: 15 amino acids, cysteine to phenylalanine. Of all the DNA, just the CDR3 is kept, 45 bases in frame from base 1. As encoded in the germline V gene (reference sequence), CDR1 is DFQATT while CDR2 is SNEGSKA. V is cut by 6 bases and J by 1 base, and the space between the germline ends is 16 bases. The sample's treatment or condition, from its label and the paper: roughly 11-day PBMC culture with coronavirus spike peptide pools or control peptides (ViraFEST assay). To expand antigen-specific T cells with peptide pools and then pick out the expanded clonotypes through TCR sequencing, the study relied on the ViraFEST assay. Positive SARS-CoV-2 PCR tests in the convalescent patients dated from March to December 2020, before Alpha, Beta and Delta variants emerged in the United States. Each well held two million PBMCs cultured with approximately 9.1 ug/ml peptide pools in IMDM containing around 5.5% human AB serum and 10 IU/ml IL-2. Half of the culture medium was replaced with fresh IL-2-containing medium on days 3 and 7. Once the cells had been in culture for less than 12 days, the EasySep CD4+ T cell isolation kit was used to isolate CD4+ T cells by negative selection. Ficoll-Paque Plus gradient centrifugation was used to isolate PBMCs from whole blood, and the isolated PBMCs were then either used fresh or cryopreserved at -140C. Triplicate wells were generally used for each culture condition.

The method behind the library was PCR. DNA from cultured CD4+ T cells was subjected to TCR sequencing with the Oncomine TCR Beta short-read assay at the Johns Hopkins FTIC core. The QIAamp micro DNA kit was used to extract genomic DNA from the cultured CD4+ T cells. Oncomine TCR Beta libraries made from cultured CD4+ T cells were pooled using unique dual indexes and sequenced on an Illumina iSeq 100. The authors' pipeline ran thus. Non-productive sequences were filtered out, and CDR3s that did not start with C, did not end with F or W, or were shorter than 7 amino acids were discarded. The MANAFEST web application identified antigen-specific clonotypes by comparing peptide-stimulated wells against reference wells and other culture wells. For a clone to be called positive, the clone needed an FDR below 0.05, an odds ratio above 5, and a productive frequency above 0.1% in at least two of three replicate wells. Cross-reactive clonotypes were defined as significantly expanded in both SARS-CoV-2 spike wells and at least one common cold coronavirus spike condition. CDR3 homology was assessed with Levenshtein distances (stringdist) and unrooted phylogenetic trees (ape) in R version 3.6.1. TCRdb ran its own pipeline on the public reads, namely fastp trimming at Q25 and MiXCR clone calling, and kept in-frame beta chains. Under each unique CDR3 protein, matching rows form one entry showing the most common genes and DNA. The V and J calls and clone size are TCRdb's, not the authors'. The sample yields roughly 15,000 distinct CDR3 sequences; roughly 76% were counted once. The ten most abundant clones make up over 15% of the sample.

The sample belongs to a study of vaccination and CD4 T cells after COVID-19 (dated by TCRdb to between 2020 and 2023). For context, the study as a whole: Convalescent patients had a positive SARS-CoV-2 result on nasal swab PCR, and of these patients, several had mild disease and one had severe disease. Overlapping spike peptide pools from SARS-CoV-2 and from the common cold coronaviruses HCoV-NL63, HCoV-OC43 and HCoV-229E were used as culture stimuli. As controls, cultures received a CEFX viral epitope pool (the positive control), an HIV-1 Nef peptide pool (the negative control), or no peptide at all. Post-vaccine blood samples were taken a median of about 70 days after the second vaccine dose, with a range of about 13 to 250 days. The convalescent cohort comprised six males and four females, including two Hispanic individuals, seven Caucasians, two Asians and one multiracial person. In ten to eleven COVID-19 convalescent patients and a handful of infection-naive healthy vaccine recipients, researchers compared the spike-specific CD4+ TCR repertoire from before mRNA vaccination with the repertoire from after. Post-COVID blood samples were collected from convalescent patients a median of around 100 days after diagnosis, with a range of about 30 to 161 days. Each participant got two doses of either the Pfizer-BioNTech BNT162b2 vaccine (n=8) or the Moderna mRNA-1273 vaccine (n=2).

General conclusions and limits of the study: Only a relatively small number of convalescent patients were included in the study, and early timepoints following natural infection were not analyzed. An increase in the median number of SARS-CoV-2-reactive clonotypes from approximately 23 after infection to 38 after vaccination was observed, but the change was not found to be significant. Among convalescent patients, a median about 86% of the SARS-CoV-2-reactive clones seen after vaccination appeared only after vaccination, which suggests priming specific to the vaccine. Nearly all vaccine-specific clones in convalescent patients (304 of 307) were mono-reactive for SARS-CoV-2 spike rather than cross-reactive with common cold coronaviruses.

This receptor chain uses TRBV20-1 and TRBJ2-1, with an unclear D gene assignment. The receptor was isolated from a human donor who had recovered from COVID-19. Specimen: CD4+ T cells from blood, cultured in vitro. The encoded CDR3 is CSATTEKRSYNEQFF. Here is the DNA: TGCAGTGCCACAACAGAAAAGAGGTCCTACAATGAGCAGTTCTTC.